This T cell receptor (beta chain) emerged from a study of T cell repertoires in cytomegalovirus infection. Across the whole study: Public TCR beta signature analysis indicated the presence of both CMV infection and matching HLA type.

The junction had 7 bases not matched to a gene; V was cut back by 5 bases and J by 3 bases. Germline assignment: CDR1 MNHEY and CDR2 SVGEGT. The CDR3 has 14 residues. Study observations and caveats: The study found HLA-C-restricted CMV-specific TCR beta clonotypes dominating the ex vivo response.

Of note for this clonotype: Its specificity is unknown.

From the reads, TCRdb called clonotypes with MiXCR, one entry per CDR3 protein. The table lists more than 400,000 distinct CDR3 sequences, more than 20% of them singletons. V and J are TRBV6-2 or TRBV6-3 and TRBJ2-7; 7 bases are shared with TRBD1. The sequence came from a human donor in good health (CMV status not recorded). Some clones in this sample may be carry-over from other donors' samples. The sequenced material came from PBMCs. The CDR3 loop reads CASSRLGGSYEQYV. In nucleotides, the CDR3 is TGTGCCAGCAGTCGTCTAGGGGGCAGCTACGAGCAGTACGTC.